The clone carrying this T cell receptor (beta chain) was picked up a small number of times. Its antigen is not identified. There are 14 residues in the CDR3. The V end was cut by 4 bases, the J end by 0 bases, with 10 bases between. Germline loops: CDR1 MNHEY, CDR2 SMNVEV (reference sequence). The sample is drawn from a study of response to subunit inactivated influenza vaccine. Overall study findings and caveats: A suggestion made by the authors is that each seasonal influenza vaccination recruits few new T cells.

TCRdb fed the RT-PCR reads into MiXCR, producing one record per CDR3 protein. The sample records about 160,000 distinct CDR3 sequences, around 9.9% being singletons. This TCR was sampled from a man between 45 and 60 years old who received an inactivated influenza vaccine. The specimen was non-naive T cells sorted from PBMCs, collected 40 to 50 days after vaccination. The chain has TRBV27 and TRBJ2-7; D gene unclear. The CDR3 region is CASSSTADSYEQYF. The CDR3 nucleotides read TGTGCCAGCAGTTCAACCGCTGACTCCTACGAGCAGTACTTC.